The rows below give T cell receptor beta chains drawn from one sample of a study of cytomegalovirus exposure and HLA in healthy donors. Generated by immunoSEQ multiplex PCR, the TCRdb table keeps only in-frame clones and is missing some. The sample shows roughly 90,000 clones, approximately 69% of them seen only once. Sequencing was done on a sample of PBMCs. These TCRs come from a man aged 30 to 39 in good health and CMV-seropositive. CDR3s include the opening cysteine and the closing phenylalanine or tryptophan.

CDR3 protein	V gene	J gene
CASTTAAFYGYTF	TRBV6-1	TRBJ1-2
CASSPRTGDSPLHF	TRBV7-3	TRBJ1-6
CASSEEASGSFGELFF	TRBV2	TRBJ2-2
CASSKGTNYEQYF	TRBV6-6	TRBJ2-7
CASSLGQNQPQHF	TRBV7-9	TRBJ1-5
CASSLAAGNRYEQYF	TRBV7-2	TRBJ2-7
CASSQDLGEDEQYF	TRBV4-3	TRBJ2-7
CASLGLAGPRPYNEQFF	TRBV28	TRBJ2-1
CASSSGDREKLFF	TRBV6-6	TRBJ1-4
CASSVGQGGGNTIYF	TRBV9	TRBJ1-3
CSVGVGATNEKLFF	TRBV29-1	TRBJ1-4
CASSQDPRLAGGSYNEQFF	TRBV4-2	TRBJ2-1
CACSSGGAETQYF	TRBV30	TRBJ2-5
CASSLVEDFGNTIYF	TRBV13	TRBJ1-3
CASRGVREANYGYTF	TRBV5-4	TRBJ1-2
CASRIEVMNTEAFF	TRBV5-4	TRBJ1-1
CATSSGLQPQNF	TRBV15	TRBJ1-5
CASSFLGGGSYEQYF	TRBV7-9	TRBJ2-7
CASSLAPRTSTKTEETQYF	TRBV7-6	TRBJ2-5
CASSQSPKTGGYATNEKLFF	TRBV23-1	TRBJ1-4
CASSSGGGFGEKLFF	TRBV18	TRBJ1-4
CASSLAGGPLREQFF	TRBV7-3	TRBJ2-1
CASSFGQGGAGEQFF	TRBV9	TRBJ2-1
CASSQVSAGSLGGYNEQFF	TRBV4-1	TRBJ2-1
CASSADRDFLGTQYF	TRBV2	TRBJ2-3
CASSPGTGCEQYF	TRBV10-1	TRBJ2-7
CASSLPREGDTEAFF	TRBV7-9	TRBJ1-1
CASRRGAGGPTDTQYF	TRBV5-4	TRBJ2-3
CASSEWLGTDEAFF	TRBV2	TRBJ1-1
CASSAGQHYEQYF	TRBV7-2	TRBJ2-7
CASRGTGGSPLHF	TRBV6-5	TRBJ1-6
CATSRPGANYGYTF	TRBV15	TRBJ1-2